This T cell receptor beta chain is drawn from a study of vaccination and CD4 T cells after COVID-19. Study-wide context: Culture controls were given either a CEFX pool, an HIV-1 Nef pool, or no peptide. Study-wide findings and caveats: Recorded median SARS-CoV-2-reactive clonotype numbers increased from around 21 to 38 without reaching significance.

The treatment: roughly 10-day PBMC culture with coronavirus spike peptide pools or control peptides (ViraFEST assay). Antigen-specific T cell expansion with peptide pools preceded TCR sequencing in the ViraFEST approach. Remarks on this clonotype: Antigen: not known.

Oncomine TCR Beta short-read sequencing was applied to DNA from cultured CD4+ T cells. Someone extracted genomic DNA from cultured CD4+ T cells. TCRdb re-called the PCR reads with MiXCR, one entry per CDR3 protein. The sample gives some 16,000 distinct CDR3 sequences, about two fifths of which show up once; roughly 7.3% is in the top ten. Germline assignment: CDR1 DFQATT and CDR2 SNEGSKA (reference sequence). CDR3 length: 14 amino acids. This TCR came from a human donor who had recovered from COVID-19. The sample consisted of CD4+ T cells from blood, cultured in vitro, taken after SARS-CoV-2 vaccination. The chain employs TRBV20-1 and TRBJ2-1, with D perhaps assigned TRBD1 or TRBD2 (5 bases each). CDR3 region: CRATSRDHDNEQFF. For the CDR3, the DNA is TGCAGGGCCACAAGCCGGGACCACGACAATGAGCAGTTCTTC.